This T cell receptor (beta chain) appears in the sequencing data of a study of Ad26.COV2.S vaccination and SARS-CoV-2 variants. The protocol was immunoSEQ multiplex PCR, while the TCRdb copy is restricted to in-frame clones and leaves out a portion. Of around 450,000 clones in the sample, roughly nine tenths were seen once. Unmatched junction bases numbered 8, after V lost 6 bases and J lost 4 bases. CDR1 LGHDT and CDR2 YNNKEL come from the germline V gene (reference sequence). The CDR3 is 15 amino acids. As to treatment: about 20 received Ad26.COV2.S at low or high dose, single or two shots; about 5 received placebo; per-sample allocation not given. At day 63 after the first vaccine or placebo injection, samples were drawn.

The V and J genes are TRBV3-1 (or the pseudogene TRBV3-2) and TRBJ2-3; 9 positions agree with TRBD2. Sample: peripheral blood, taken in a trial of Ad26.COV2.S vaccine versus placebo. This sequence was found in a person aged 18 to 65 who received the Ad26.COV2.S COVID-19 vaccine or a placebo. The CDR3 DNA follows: TGTGCCAGCAGAATAGCGGGGGCGGGGGCAGATACGCAGTATTTT. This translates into CASRIAGAGADTQYF.